The entry below gives a single TCR beta chain sequence along with its context. Germline-derived CDR1 and CDR2 are MDHEN and SYDVKM. This CDR3 spans 13 amino acids. The authors ran a second PCR of about 7 to 11 cycles using a sample-barcoded 5' primer and a J-beta primer mix. Using its own MiXCR run on the 5' RACE reads, TCRdb lists one record per CDR3 protein. Of 1 million or so distinct CDR3 sequences listed, 20% to 25% are singletons. The sample belongs to a study of blood T cells in healthy people across ages. This sample was shared with a second study, whose subject was T cells of mothers and their children.

The material sequenced was blood. This TCR was recovered from a girl aged 2 to 10 in good health. The chain employs TRBV28 and TRBJ2-5; unclear D gene. The J call could be wrong; TRBJ2-1 is a better fit for the DNA end. The CDR3 region has the DNA TGTGCCAGCAAAGAGACGGCCTACAATGAGCAGTTCTTC. As protein: CASKETAYNEQFF.